This TCR beta chain was identified during a study of spatial heterogeneity in lung cancer. Time point specified: sample taken at primary tumor resection. CDR1 is SNHLY and CDR2 is FYNNEI in the germline V gene. V was pared by 4 bases and J by 3 bases, with 18 bases between. This CDR3 spans 16 amino acids. TCRdb used MiXCR to reprocess the 5' RACE reads, holding one entry per CDR3 protein. The profile shows around 9,800 distinct CDR3 sequences, approximately 8% of them singletons. This clonotype is medium-sized. The antigen is undetermined. Whole-study findings and limits: Tumoral mutation counts were tracked by counts of expanded intratumoral alpha and beta TCRs.

V usage is TRBV2 and J usage is TRBJ1-1; tentative D call: TRBD1 (6 bases). The sequence was collected from a female donor with early-stage non-small cell lung cancer. The sample was lung tumor tissue, taken at surgery. CDR3 amino acids: CASSATGRVVDTEAFF. Here the CDR3 DNA reads TGTGCCAGCAGTGCTACAGGGCGGGTGGTCGACACTGAAGCTTTCTTT.